This paragraph reports one T cell receptor (beta chain). Its antigen is unknown. These data belong to a study of blood T cells in healthy people across ages. About the research overall: Template switching picked up about one barcoded beta molecule for each two T cells. Notes on the study in general: Naive and antigen-experienced cells could not be conclusively compared, given unsorted PBMCs. Age brought a roughly linear fall in TCR beta diversity measured per million T cells.

Combining a sample-barcoded 5' primer with a J-beta primer mix, a second PCR ran for about 6 to 12 cycles. TCRdb re-derived calls from the 5' RACE reads in MiXCR, one entry per CDR3 protein. The sample has some 710,000 distinct CDR3 sequences, about 42% seen once; the top ten hold less than 20%. The CDR3 covers 16 residues. Germline values: CDR1 SGHRS, CDR2 YFSETQ. The ends were cut back, 0 bases at V and 2 bases at J, with 13 bases in the middle. The individuals who served as donors were healthy Caucasians living in Russia, aged roughly 6 to 90. The genes are TRBV5-1 and TRBJ2-3, with D possibly being TRBD2 (6 bases). The sample taken for sequencing was blood. This sequence was found in a man aged 80 or over in good health. The CDR3 loop is CASSLEAAGTTDTQYF. In nucleotides, the CDR3 is TGCGCCAGCAGCTTGGAGGCAGCGGGTACCACAGATACGCAGTATTTT. The variable domain in full, with the rest retrieved from reference TRBV5-1 and TRBJ2-3, is KAGVTQTPRYLIKTRGQQVTLSCSPISGHRSVSWYQQTPGQGLQFLFEYFSETQRNKGNFPGRFSGRQFSNSRSEMNVSTLELGDSALYLCASSLEAAGTTDTQYFGPGTRLTVL.